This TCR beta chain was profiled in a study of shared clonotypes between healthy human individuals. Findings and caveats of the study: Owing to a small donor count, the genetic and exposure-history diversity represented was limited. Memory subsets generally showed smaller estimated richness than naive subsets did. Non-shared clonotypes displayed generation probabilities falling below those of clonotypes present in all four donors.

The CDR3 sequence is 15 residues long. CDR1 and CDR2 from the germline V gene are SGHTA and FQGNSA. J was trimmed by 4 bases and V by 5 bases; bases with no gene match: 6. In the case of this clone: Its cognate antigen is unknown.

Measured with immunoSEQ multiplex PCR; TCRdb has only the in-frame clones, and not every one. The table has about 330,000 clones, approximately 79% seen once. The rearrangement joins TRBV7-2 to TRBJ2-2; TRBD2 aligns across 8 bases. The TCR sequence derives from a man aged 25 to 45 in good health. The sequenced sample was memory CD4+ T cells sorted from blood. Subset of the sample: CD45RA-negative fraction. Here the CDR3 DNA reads TGTGCCAGCAGCAAGAGCGGGAGACCCACCGGGGAGCTGTTTTTT. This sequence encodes CASSKSGRPTGELFF.